This T cell receptor beta chain was identified in a study of PD-1 blockade in classical Hodgkin lymphoma. Regarding the study as a whole: Complete responders had baseline diversity similar to newly diagnosed patients. By C4D1, CD4+ diversity increased significantly, especially in complete responders. With respect to the repertoire differences, their causes, possibly disease activity or prior therapy, remain undefined. In newly diagnosed patients, baseline TCR diversity was reportedly below that of healthy donors.

Profiled with immunoSEQ multiplex PCR; TCRdb holds only in-frame clones, not every one. The data show fewer than 65,000 clones, with approximately 90% seen just once and about 15% held by the top ten. This clone was counted between two and nine times. Its antigen is as yet unknown. Each and every patient relapsed after autologous stem cell transplantation, and patients got differing brentuximab vedotin exposure. The ends were cut back, 2 bases at V and 1 base at J, with 5 bases in the middle. Germline-derived CDR1 and CDR2 are SNHLY and FYNNEI. This CDR3 has 13 residues. V usage is TRBV2 and J usage is TRBJ1-1; D remains unclear. The material was peripheral blood mononuclear cells (PBMCs), obtained at baseline. This TCR derives from a human donor with classical Hodgkin lymphoma. The CDR3 DNA is TGTGCCAGCAGTGAATACAGGAACACTGAAGCTTTCTTT. Amino acid sequence: CASSEYRNTEAFF.